This T cell receptor beta chain was sequenced during a study of response to subunit inactivated influenza vaccine. This clonotype was recorded a few times. The antigen is not known. The CDR3 contains 13 residues. With 0 bases removed from V and 6 bases from J, the gap between germline ends came to 9 bases. Germline assignment: CDR1 SGHTA and CDR2 FQGNSA. Findings and limits, study-wide: Authors suggested each seasonal influenza vaccination recruits few new T cells.

TCRdb re-called the RT-PCR reads with MiXCR, one entry per CDR3 protein. Of approximately 500,000 distinct CDR3 sequences in the sample, 10% to 15% were seen once. The chain recombines TRBV7-2 with TRBJ2-7, with D possibly being TRBD1 (6 bases). Sequences were derived from PBMCs from blood, sampled 40 to 50 days after vaccination. The sequence derives from a man aged 50 to 59 who received an inactivated influenza vaccine. CDR3 amino acids: CASSLALGGEQYF. CDR3 nucleotides: TGTGCCAGCAGCTTAGCGCTAGGGGGCGAGCAGTACTTC.